This T cell receptor beta chain is from a study of cytomegalovirus exposure and HLA in healthy donors. 60 Vbeta and 13 Jbeta primers were used in PCR. The data were produced by immunoSEQ multiplex PCR, yet TCRdb's version contains in-frame clones alone and is incomplete. The sample has 120,000 to 150,000 clones, more than 75% seen once. There were likely unrecorded immune exposures, though donors were nominally healthy when sampled. V dropped 4 bases and J dropped 1 base, with 17 bases sitting between them. The CDR3 has 16 residues. Germline V lookup: CDR1 SGHRS, CDR2 YFSETQ. Study observations and caveats: Within a later analysis, the majority of CMV-associated TCR beta chains appeared HLA-restricted. When analyzed later, a missense DCLRE1C variant was found to be linked to TCR beta V- and J-gene trimming. What TCR beta sequences reportedly achieved was accurate prediction of HLA-A and HLA-B alleles in most subjects.

In the case of this clone: The target antigen is unknown.

This sequence joins TRBV5-1 and TRBJ1-1, with D perhaps TRBD1 (5 bases). The receptor was derived from a male donor in good health and CMV-seronegative. The sequenced material came from PBMCs. The CDR3, as DNA: TGCGCCAGCAGCCCCGGGGAGGGGAGGGGGAACACTGAAGCTTTCTTT. It codes for CASSPGEGRGNTEAFF.